One sample yielded the 10 T cell receptor beta chains listed below, sequenced in a study of blood T cells in healthy people across ages. Alongside a J-beta primer mix, a sample-barcoded 5' primer served in a second PCR lasting roughly 6 to 12 cycles. TCRdb independently ran MiXCR on the 5' RACE reads; one entry per CDR3 protein. The sample lists about 800,000 distinct CDR3 sequences, 58% occurring once. Sequenced sample: blood. All receptors come from a man younger than 40 in good health.

The chain carries TRBV3-1 and TRBJ2-1; 11 bases match TRBD2. Losses at the gene ends were 0 bases for V and 10 bases for J; bases not matched to a gene: 11. This CDR3 has 17 amino acids. Per the germline V gene, CDR1 is LGHDT and CDR2 is YNNKEL (reference sequence). CDR3 amino acids: CASSQDLVAGGPGEQFF. CDR3 DNA: TGTGCCAGCAGCCAAGATCTAGTAGCGGGAGGGCCAGGGGAGCAGTTCTTC.

A few counts support this clonotype. This chain joins TRBV20-1 and TRBJ2-7; maybe TRBD1 (6 bases). Per germline, CDR1 DFQATT and CDR2 SNEGSKA (reference sequence). V was pared by 6 bases and J by 3 bases, with 15 bases between. The CDR3 consists of 13 residues. CDR3: CSASTGDFYEQYF. DNA of the CDR3: TGCAGTGCCTCGACAGGAGACTTCTACGAGCAGTACTTC.

This clonotype was counted once. J is TRBJ2-7 and V is TRBV7-9; D may be TRBD1 (5 bases). The V gene's germline CDR1 is SEHNR and CDR2 FQNEAQ (reference sequence). Trimming cost V 2 bases and J 2 bases, with 19 bases left between them. The CDR3 covers 17 residues. The CDR3 reads CASSLWSLRESAYEQYF. CDR3 DNA sequence: TGTGCCAGCAGCTTATGGTCCCTCAGGGAATCTGCCTACGAGCAGTACTTC.

The chain combines TRBV20-1 with TRBJ2-1; D is undetermined. The length of the CDR3 is 15 residues. Germline V lookup: CDR1 DFQATT, CDR2 SNEGSKA (reference sequence). V was clipped by 4 bases and J by 12 bases, with 25 bases between them. Written as DNA, the CDR3 is TGCAGTGCTACCTCCCCAATAACGGTACCATTGGTGCAGTTCTTC. Its protein product is CSATSPITVPLVQFF.

This clonotype was found a few times. The chain joins TRBV24-1 to TRBJ2-6; D is unclear. Germline CDR1 is KGHDR and CDR2 is SFDVKD. The CDR3 has 15 residues. V was pared by 3 bases and J by 0 bases, with 5 bases between. In DNA form, the CDR3 reads TGTGCCACCAGTGATCCGGGCTCTGGGGCCAACGTCCTGACTTTC. Its protein is CATSDPGSGANVLTF.

The chain couples TRBV10-3 to TRBJ2-3, with D possibly matching TRBD2 (6 bases). This CDR3 comprises 15 residues. The V end lost 6 bases, the J end lost 0 bases, and 13 bases lay between the germline ends. Germline CDR1 is ENHRY and CDR2 is SYGVKD. CDR3 sequence (DNA): TGTGCCATCAGGGAAAGGGACTTAAGCACAGATACGCAGTATTTT. Amino acids: CAIRERDLSTDTQYF.

The chain links TRBV28 to TRBJ2-3, with D perhaps TRBD1 (5 bases). The length of the CDR3 is 15 residues. The V gene's germline CDR1 is MDHEN and CDR2 SYDVKM. Trimming shortened V by 4 bases and J by 5 bases, and 16 bases separated the two germline ends. The CDR3 DNA reads TGTGCCAGCAGTTCCCCCGGGCAGGGTCTAGATACGCAGTATTTT. Its protein product is CASSSPGQGLDTQYF.

This chain joins TRBV7-9 and TRBJ1-1; D possibly corresponds to TRBD1 (5 bases). The CDR3 consists of 14 residues. Trimming stripped 4 bases from V and 1 base from J, with 10 bases between. The germline V gene encodes CDR1 SEHNR and CDR2 FQNEAQ (reference sequence). CDR3 coding DNA: TGTGCCAGCAGCTCGACAGTGAAGAACACTGAAGCTTTCTTT. Translation gives CASSSTVKNTEAFF.

This clonotype was recorded a few times. This chain joins TRBV20-1 and TRBJ2-7, with a possible D match to TRBD2 (6 bases). CDR1 is DFQATT and CDR2 is SNEGSKA in the germline V gene (reference sequence). Trimming took off 5 bases at V and 2 bases at J, with 19 bases between the two ends. The CDR3 totals 15 residues. The CDR3 DNA follows: TGCAGTGCTCGCCTAGGAGGGGACCTGACCTACGAGCAGTACTTC. Amino acid sequence: CSARLGGDLTYEQYF.

V and J are TRBV3-1 and TRBJ2-1; D is uncertain. Trimming stripped 1 base from V and 6 bases from J, with 10 bases between. The CDR3 sequence is 14 residues long. The germline CDR1 and CDR2 sequences are LGHDT and YNNKEL (reference sequence). The CDR3 DNA sequence: TGTGCCAGCAGCCAAGGGCTGAAACTCAATGAGCAGTTCTTC. Translated, it gives CASSQGLKLNEQFF.